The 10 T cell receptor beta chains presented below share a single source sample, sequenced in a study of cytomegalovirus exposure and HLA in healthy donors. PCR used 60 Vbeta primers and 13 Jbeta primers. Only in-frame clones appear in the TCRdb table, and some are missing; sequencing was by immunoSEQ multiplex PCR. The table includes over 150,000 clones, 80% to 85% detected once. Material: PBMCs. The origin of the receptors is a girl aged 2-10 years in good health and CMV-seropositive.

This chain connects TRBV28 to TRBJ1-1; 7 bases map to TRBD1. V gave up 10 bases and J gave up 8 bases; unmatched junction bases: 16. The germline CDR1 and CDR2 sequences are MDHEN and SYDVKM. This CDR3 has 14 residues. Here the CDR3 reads CATQKKGAAREAFF. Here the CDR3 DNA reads TGTGCCACCCAAAAGAAGGGGGCGGCGCGGGAAGCTTTCTTT.

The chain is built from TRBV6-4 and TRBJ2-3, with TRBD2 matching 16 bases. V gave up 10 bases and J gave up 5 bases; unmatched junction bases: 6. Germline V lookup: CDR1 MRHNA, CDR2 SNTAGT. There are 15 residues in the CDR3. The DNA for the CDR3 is TGTGCCAAGGGGACTAGCGGGAGGGTACGAGATACGCAGTATTTT. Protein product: CAKGTSGRVRDTQYF.

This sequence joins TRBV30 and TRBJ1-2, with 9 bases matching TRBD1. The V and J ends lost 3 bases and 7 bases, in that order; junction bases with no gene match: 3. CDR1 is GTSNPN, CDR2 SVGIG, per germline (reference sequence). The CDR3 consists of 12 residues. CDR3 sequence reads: CAWRDRGSGYTF. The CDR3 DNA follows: TGTGCCTGGAGGGACAGGGGCTCTGGCTACACCTTC.

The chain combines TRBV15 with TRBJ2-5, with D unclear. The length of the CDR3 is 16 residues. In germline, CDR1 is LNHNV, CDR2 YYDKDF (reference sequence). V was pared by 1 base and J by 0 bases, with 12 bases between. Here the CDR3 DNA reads TGTGCCACCAGCAGAGGGTCGCGGCGGAACCAAGAGACCCAGTACTTC. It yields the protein CATSRGSRRNQETQYF.

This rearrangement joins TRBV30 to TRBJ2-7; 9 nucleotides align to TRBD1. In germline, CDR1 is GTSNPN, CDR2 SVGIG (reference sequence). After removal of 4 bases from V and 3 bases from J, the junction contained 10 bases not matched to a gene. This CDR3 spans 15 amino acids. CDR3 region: CAWTVLGTGNYEQYF. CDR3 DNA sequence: TGTGCCTGGACCGTGCTCGGGACAGGGAACTACGAGCAGTACTTC.

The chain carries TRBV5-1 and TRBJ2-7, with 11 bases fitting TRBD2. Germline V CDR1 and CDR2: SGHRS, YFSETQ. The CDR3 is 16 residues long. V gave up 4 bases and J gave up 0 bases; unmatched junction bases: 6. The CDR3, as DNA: TGCGCCAGCAGCACACGAACTAGCGGGAGCTCCTACGAGCAGTACTTC. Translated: CASSTRTSGSSYEQYF.

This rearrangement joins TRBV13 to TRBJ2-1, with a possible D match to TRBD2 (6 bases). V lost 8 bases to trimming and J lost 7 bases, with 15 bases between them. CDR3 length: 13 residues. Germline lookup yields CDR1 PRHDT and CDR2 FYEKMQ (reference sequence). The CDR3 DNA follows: TGTGCCAGCCTCGGGAGCCTTCGGAATGAGCAGTTCTTC. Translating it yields CASLGSLRNEQFF.

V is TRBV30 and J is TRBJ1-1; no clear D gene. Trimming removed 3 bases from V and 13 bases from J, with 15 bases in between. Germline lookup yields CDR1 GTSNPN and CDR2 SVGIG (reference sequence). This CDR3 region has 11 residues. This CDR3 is CAWSPRSLVFF. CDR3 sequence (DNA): TGTGCCTGGAGCCCCCGGTCCCTAGTTTTCTTT.

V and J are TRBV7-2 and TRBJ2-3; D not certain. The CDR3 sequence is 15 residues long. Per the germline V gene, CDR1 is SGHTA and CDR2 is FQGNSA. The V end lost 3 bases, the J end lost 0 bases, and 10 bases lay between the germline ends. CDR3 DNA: TGTGCCAGCAGCTTCGGAGCTGGAAGCACAGATACGCAGTATTTT. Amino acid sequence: CASSFGAGSTDTQYF.

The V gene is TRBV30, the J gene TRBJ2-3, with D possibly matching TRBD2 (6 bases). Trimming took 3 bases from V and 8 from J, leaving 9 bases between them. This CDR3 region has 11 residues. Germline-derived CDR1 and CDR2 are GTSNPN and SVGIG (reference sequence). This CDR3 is CAWRLASTQYF. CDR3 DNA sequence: TGTGCCTGGAGACTAGCAAGTACGCAGTATTTT.